This T cell receptor (beta chain) is drawn from a study of T cell responses to AZD1222 COVID-19 vaccine. This clone was observed once. The assay was immunoSEQ multiplex PCR, and TCRdb's table has in-frame clones only and misses some. The repertoire includes 150,000 to 200,000 clones, just under 90% of them detected once, and about 4.3% sits in the top ten. The CDR3 covers 14 residues. Trimming took 4 bases from V and 5 from J, leaving 14 bases between them. Germline CDR1 reads WSHSY; CDR2 reads SAAADI. V is TRBV10-2 and J is TRBJ2-5; D is uncertain. The origin of this receptor is an adult who received the MenACWY meningococcal vaccine as a control. The sample was peripheral blood, taken 28 days after the second dose of the MenACWY control vaccine. The CDR3 region has the DNA TGCGCCAGCAGTGTAAGGTCTTACCGGGAGACCCAGTACTTC. Amino acids: CASSVRSYRETQYF.